The source of this T cell receptor beta chain is a study of T-cell reconstitution after alpha-beta-depleted transplantation in children. Overall study results and limits: T-cell counts and diversity were attributed mostly to newly produced T cells one year after transplant.

Construction of the TCRbeta library involved unique molecular identifiers. MiXCR, applied by TCRdb to the PCR reads, yields one record per CDR3 protein. The table lists approximately 630,000 distinct CDR3 sequences, around 13% of them singletons, with 0.65% to 0.9% in the top ten. The V gene lost 2 bases and the J gene lost 10 bases, with 14 bases spanning the gap. CDR3 length equals 13 residues. CDR1 and CDR2 from the germline V gene are SEHNR and FQNEAQ (reference sequence). This clonotype was observed at least ten times. Antigen specificity is unknown. The source material was PBMCs, sampled before TCRalphabeta/CD19-depleted stem cell transplant. This sequence joins TRBV7-9 and TRBJ1-1; D may be TRBD1 (6 bases). This clonotype was sampled from a girl aged 2-10 years with congenital amegakaryocytic thrombocytopenia, due to receive a stem cell transplant. CDR3 region: CASSLTAMGAAFF. Here the CDR3 DNA reads TGTGCCAGCAGCTTAACAGCGATGGGGGCAGCTTTCTTT.